These 10 T cell receptor beta chains were sequenced from one sample in a study of CD8 T cells in Susac syndrome (dated by TCRdb to about 2019). The library was made by the immunoSEQ multiplex PCR assay. RNA was extracted using the RNeasy kit, and about 0.45 to 1 ug of the RNA was reverse transcribed with random hexamers. TCRdb trimmed public reads at Q25 via fastp, called clones via MiXCR and kept in-frame beta chains. Rows merge per CDR3 protein into single entries with the most common DNA and genes. This sample gives approximately 100,000 distinct CDR3 sequences in total; about 90% of them show up just once. Roughly 0.11% of the sample lies in the top ten. Sample: CD8+ T cells from PBMCs. These TCRs come from a human donor in good health.

A single count supports this clonotype. This rearrangement joins TRBV9 to TRBJ1-1; D not certain. V lost 4 bases to trimming and J lost 0 bases, with 13 bases between them. Germline-derived CDR1 and CDR2 are SGDLS and YYNGEE. This CDR3 region has 15 residues. This chain's CDR3 is CASSPPRGVNTEAFF. CDR3 nucleotide sequence: TGTGCCAGCAGCCCTCCTCGAGGCGTGAACACTGAAGCTTTCTTT.

The V gene is TRBV29-1, the J gene TRBJ2-1; D gene unclear. The ends were cut back, 8 bases at V and 1 base at J, with 6 bases in the middle. This CDR3 region has 11 residues. Germline V CDR1 and CDR2: SQVTM, ANQGSEA. CDR3 in amino acids: CSLRSYNEQFF. In DNA form, the CDR3 reads TGCAGCCTCCGATCCTACAATGAGCAGTTCTTC.

The chain joins TRBV5-4 to TRBJ1-1, with D possibly being TRBD1 (5 bases). The CDR3 extends over 15 amino acids. Germline CDR1 reads SGHNT; CDR2 reads YYREEE (reference sequence). The V end lost 2 bases, the J end lost 2 bases, and 13 bases lay between the germline ends. The CDR3 sequence is CASSLTRGTNTEAFF. The CDR3 DNA follows: TGTGCCAGCAGCTTAACCCGGGGCACCAACACTGAAGCTTTCTTT.

The chain recombines TRBV7-2 with TRBJ2-7; tentative D call: TRBD1 (6 bases). The germline V gene encodes CDR1 SGHTA and CDR2 FQGNSA. V lost 4 bases, J lost 7 bases, and 17 bases lay in between. This CDR3 is built from 14 residues. The CDR3 loop is CASSSGRGIGEQYF. The CDR3 DNA reads TGTGCCAGCAGCTCTGGTAGGGGGATTGGGGAGCAGTACTTC.

This chain uses TRBV2 with TRBJ1-2; no definite D call. Trimming removed 5 bases at V and 4 bases at J, with 11 bases between. The CDR3 extends over 13 amino acids. The germline V gene has CDR1 SNHLY and CDR2 FYNNEI. The CDR3 DNA is TGTGCCAGCAGTCAATACGGACTCTATGGCTACACCTTC. As protein: CASSQYGLYGYTF.

The rearrangement joins TRBV5-6 to TRBJ2-7, with 7 nucleotides matching TRBD1. J gave up 2 bases and V 4 bases, and 9 bases lay outside the gene matches. Germline values: CDR1 SGHDT, CDR2 YYEEEE. The CDR3 length is 15 residues. For the CDR3, the DNA is TGTGCCAGCAGCCCCACAGGGGTTAGGGCCTACGAGCAGTACTTC. It translates to CASSPTGVRAYEQYF. The full variable domain, with the rest looked up from reference TRBV5-6 and TRBJ2-7, is DAGVTQSPTHLIKTRGQQVTLRCSPKSGHDTVSWYQQALGQGPQFIFQYYEEEERQRGNFPDRFSGHQFPNYSSELNVNALLLGDSALYLCASSPTGVRAYEQYFGPGTRLTVT.

The CDR3 loop is CASSYLLTNTVYNEQFF. The CDR3 coding sequence is TGTGCCAGCAGTTACTTGCTAACAAATACCGTCTACAATGAGCAGTTCTTC. The chain combines TRBV6-5 with TRBJ2-1; D remains unclear. Germline CDR1 MNHEY, CDR2 SVGAGI. The CDR3 is 17 residues long. The V end was cut by 1 base, the J end by 3 bases, with 16 bases between.

V gene TRBV20-1 combines with J gene TRBJ1-5, with D possibly matching TRBD1 (5 bases). Germline-derived CDR1 and CDR2 are DFQATT and SNEGSKA (reference sequence). This CDR3 region has 15 residues. Trimming took 3 bases from V and 4 from J, leaving 16 bases between them. CDR3 coding DNA: TGCAGTGCTAGTCGTGGTCAGGGACCGAATCAGCCCCAGCATTTT. Encoded protein: CSASRGQGPNQPQHF.

This chain uses TRBV20-1 with TRBJ2-3; D not certain. V was clipped by 3 bases and J by 2 bases, with 9 bases between them. CDR3 length equals 13 residues. Germline V gene lookup returns CDR1 DFQATT and CDR2 SNEGSKA (reference sequence). In nucleotides, the CDR3 is TGCAGTGCTAGCAAGGGTGACACAGATACGCAGTATTTT. The encoded protein is CSASKGDTDTQYF.

J is TRBJ2-2 and V is TRBV20-1, with 8 bases that match TRBD1. Germline assignment: CDR1 DFQATT and CDR2 SNEGSKA (reference sequence). The J segment lost 1 base and the V segment lost 5 bases, leaving 6 bases of the junction unmatched. This CDR3 has 15 amino acids. Here the CDR3 reads CSAFGTGVNTGELFF. The DNA for the CDR3 is TGCAGTGCTTTTGGGACAGGAGTGAACACCGGGGAGCTGTTTTTT.